A single sample is the source of the 27 T cell receptor beta chains below, sequenced in a study of T cells in Graves' hyperthyroidism and ophthalmopathy (dated 2019 in TCRdb). The library relied on multiplex PCR. Sequencing used an Illumina HiSeq 2000. The TCR beta CDR3 regions were amplified from RNA transcripts. For the first round of RT-PCR on the TCR CDR3, the HTBI primer set was used together with the Qiagen OneStep RT-PCR kit. In TCRdb, the public reads were trimmed at Q25 with fastp and aligned with MiXCR, with productive beta chains retained. Duplicate CDR3 protein sequences are folded into a single record with the most common DNA and genes. The table for this sample lists hundreds of thousands of distinct CDR3 sequences; around 15% of them were counted only once. The ten largest clones add up to less than 4.5% of the sample. Sequenced material: blood. Receptor source: a woman in her 30s with Graves' hyperthyroidism.

This clonotype was recorded at least ten times. The J gene is TRBJ1-5, the V gene TRBV28; D ambiguous. The V gene lost 1 base and the J gene lost 2 bases, with 15 bases spanning the gap. Germline-derived CDR1 and CDR2 are MDHEN and SYDVKM. The CDR3 consists of 17 residues. The CDR3 spells CASSLFPLNTGNQPQHF. CDR3 in DNA: TGTGCCAGCAGTTTATTCCCGCTTAATACGGGCAATCAGCCCCAGCATTTT.

The CDR3 nucleotides read TGTGCCAGTAGTCCACGGGACAGGCTCGCAGGGGGGGAGCAGTACTTC. Translated: CASSPRDRLAGGEQYF. The V gene is TRBV19, the J gene TRBJ2-7; 8 bases match TRBD1. The CDR3 sequence is 16 residues long. Trimming cost V 5 bases and J 7 bases; bases outside gene matches: 16. Germline assignment: CDR1 LNHDA and CDR2 SQIVND (reference sequence).

This clonotype was recorded at least ten times. This chain uses TRBV7-9 with TRBJ1-2; no clear D gene. Trimming pared 2 bases from V and 0 bases from J, leaving 7 bases between. This CDR3 region has 14 residues. CDR1 and CDR2 (germline): SEHNR, FQNEAQ (reference sequence). Here the CDR3 DNA reads TGTGCCAGCAGCTTAACGGTAGCTAACTATGGCTACACCTTC. Protein sequence: CASSLTVANYGYTF.

V and J are TRBV5-6 and TRBJ1-5, with 7 bases fitting TRBD1. Trimming at V came to 3 bases and at J to 6 bases, leaving 12 bases not matched to a gene. The CDR3 is made up of 16 amino acids. CDR1 is SGHDT, CDR2 YYEEEE, per germline. CDR3 amino acids: CASSSYKTGSGQPQHF. Written as DNA, the CDR3 is TGTGCCAGCAGCTCGTACAAGACAGGGTCCGGTCAGCCCCAGCATTTT.

The sample holds a few counts of this clonotype. V is TRBV5-6 and J is TRBJ2-1, with D unclear. The CDR3 loop spans 13 amino acids. The V and J ends lost 3 bases and 10 bases respectively, with 14 bases between them. The germline V gene encodes CDR1 SGHDT and CDR2 YYEEEE. CDR3 region: CASSWPYSIEQFF. The DNA for the CDR3 is TGTGCCAGCAGCTGGCCGTATAGTATCGAGCAGTTCTTC.

The rearrangement joins TRBV14 to TRBJ2-3; D gene unclear. CDR3 length equals 14 residues. The germline V gene encodes CDR1 SGHDN and CDR2 FVKESK. V was pared by 1 base and J by 2 bases, with 7 bases between. This CDR3 is CASSQARHTDTQYF. For the CDR3, the DNA is TGTGCCAGCAGCCAAGCGCGGCACACAGATACGCAGTATTTT.

V usage is TRBV7-6 and J usage is TRBJ2-7, with 7 bases matching TRBD2. J was trimmed by 2 bases and V by 6 bases; bases with no gene match: 7. Germline CDR1 SGHVS, CDR2 FNYEAQ. The CDR3 is 14 residues long. CDR3 sequence reads: CASSRTRSAYEQYF. The CDR3 DNA reads TGTGCCAGCAGTCGGACTAGGTCCGCCTACGAGCAGTACTTC.

The sample holds many counts of this clonotype. The gene calls are TRBV28 and TRBJ1-2; 9 bases are shared with TRBD1. This CDR3 contains 14 residues. Germline V CDR1 and CDR2: MDHEN, SYDVKM. J lost 4 bases, V lost 6 bases, and 6 bases had no gene match. The CDR3 nucleotides read TGTGCCAGCAGAGCCGGGACAGGGACCTATGGCTACACCTTC. Translating it yields CASRAGTGTYGYTF.

This clonotype was seen ten or more times. The V and J genes are TRBV7-9 and TRBJ1-1; tentative D call: TRBD1 (5 bases). The CDR3 loop spans 16 amino acids. V was cut by 4 bases and J by 3 bases, with 18 bases left in between. The V gene's germline CDR1 is SEHNR and CDR2 FQNEAQ (reference sequence). As DNA, the CDR3 is TGTGCCAGCAGCTCCACCCAAGGGACGGCGGACACTGAAGCTTTCTTT. Protein product: CASSSTQGTADTEAFF.

In this sample, this clonotype turned up a few times. The chain has TRBV5-4 and TRBJ1-6; D call uncertain. The CDR3 is 12 amino acids. Germline lookup yields CDR1 SGHNT and CDR2 YYREEE (reference sequence). Deletions cut 2 bases from V and 12 bases from J, with 9 bases between. CDR3 protein: CASSFLREPLHF. The CDR3 coding sequence is TGTGCCAGCAGCTTTCTCAGAGAACCCCTCCACTTT.

The chain joins TRBV4-2 to TRBJ1-2; D remains unclear. Germline-derived CDR1 and CDR2 are LGHNA and YNFKEQ. This CDR3 comprises 17 residues. V lost 1 base, J lost 5 bases, and 20 bases lay in between. DNA for the CDR3: TGTGCCAGCAGCCAAGTTCCGGGCCCCGGTTATTTTTATGGCTACACCTTC. This translates into CASSQVPGPGYFYGYTF.

The chain carries TRBV7-9 and TRBJ2-4; D may be TRBD1 or TRBD2 (5 bases each). Germline V gives CDR1 SEHNR, CDR2 FQNEAQ (reference sequence). The CDR3 loop spans 13 amino acids. V was pared by 0 bases and J by 8 bases, with 8 bases between. The CDR3 region is CASSLAQGDIQYF. Here the CDR3 DNA reads TGTGCCAGCAGCTTAGCTCAGGGAGACATTCAGTACTTC.

This clonotype was observed a handful of times. A much larger clone sits a single nucleotide away, making a read error possible. The chain is built from TRBV28 and TRBJ1-1; perhaps TRBD1 as D (6 bases). Germline assignment: CDR1 MDHEN and CDR2 SYDVKM. CDR3 length: 14 amino acids. CDR3 protein: CASSLGGAVAEALF. CDR3 bases: TGTGCCAGCAGTTTGGGGGGCGCGGTGGCTGAAGCTCTCTTT.

The rearrangement joins TRBV12-3 or TRBV12-4 to TRBJ2-6; D unresolved. Trimming took 7 bases from V and 1 from J, leaving 8 bases between them. The CDR3 length is 14 residues. The CDR3 DNA reads TGTGCCAGCACCGATCTATCTGGGGCCAACGTCCTGACTTTC. It is translated as CASTDLSGANVLTF.

This rearrangement joins TRBV4-3 to TRBJ2-3; perhaps TRBD2 as D (6 bases). The CDR3 extends over 19 amino acids. Germline V gives CDR1 LGHNA, CDR2 YSLEER. V lost 4 bases, J lost 3 bases, and 26 bases lay in between. The CDR3 nucleotides read TGCGCCAGCAGCCCCTCTGCTAATCTTGCCAGGAGGGTTACAGATACGCAGTATTTT. Residues: CASSPSANLARRVTDTQYF.

This clonotype has more than one count but fewer than ten. V is TRBV6-5 and J is TRBJ2-5; possibly TRBD1 for D (5 bases). Trimming left V 8 bases short and J 7 bases short, with 8 bases between. This CDR3 is 10 amino acids long. The germline V gene has CDR1 MNHEY and CDR2 SVGAGI. CDR3 coding DNA: TGTGCCAGCCACCAGGGGACCCAGTACTTC. Encoded protein: CASHQGTQYF.

As regards this clonotype: The junction does not match germline at one end; this may be a read error. The rearrangement uses TRBV10-1 and TRBJ1-3; maybe TRBD1 (5 bases). The CDR3 is made up of 15 amino acids. Germline-derived CDR1 and CDR2 are WNHNN and SYGVQD (reference sequence). The CDR3 bases are TGTGCCAGCAGTGCCCAGGGTAATTCTGGAAACACCATATATTTT. This translates into CASSAQGNSGNTIYF.

The genes are TRBV27 and TRBJ1-2; D is unresolved. The V end was cut by 6 bases, the J end by 2 bases, with 10 bases between. Germline V gives CDR1 MNHEY, CDR2 SMNVEV (reference sequence). This CDR3 is 13 amino acids long. The CDR3 nucleotides are TGTGCCAGCAGCCAAAACTCAAACTATGGCTACACCTTC. Protein sequence: CASSQNSNYGYTF.

In its sample, this clonotype was seen a few times. This sequence joins TRBV5-1 and TRBJ1-6; TRBD1 is a possible D gene (5 bases). Trimming took off 0 bases at V and 9 bases at J, with 13 bases between the two ends. This CDR3 comprises 15 residues. Per germline, CDR1 SGHRS and CDR2 YFSETQ. CDR3 region: CASSLDQGIGSPLHF. Written as DNA, the CDR3 is TGCGCCAGCAGCTTGGATCAGGGAATTGGTTCACCCCTCCACTTT. Drawing the rest from reference TRBV5-1 and TRBJ1-6, the complete variable domain is KAGVTQTPRYLIKTRGQQVTLSCSPISGHRSVSWYQQTPGQGLQFLFEYFSETQRNKGNFPGRFSGRQFSNSRSEMNVSTLELGDSALYLCASSLDQGIGSPLHFGNGTRLTVT.

This clonotype was observed a few times. The chain links TRBV6-5 to TRBJ2-3; the D gene is possibly TRBD2 (7 bases). Germline-derived CDR1 and CDR2 are MNHEY and SVGAGI. Trimming shortened V by 2 bases and J by 3 bases, and 12 bases separated the two germline ends. The CDR3 contains 15 residues. CDR3 nucleotide sequence: TGTGCCAGCAGTTACCCGGGGGGCGAAACAGATACGCAGTATTTT. This sequence encodes CASSYPGGETDTQYF.

This clonotype showed up many times. The V and J genes are TRBV5-1 and TRBJ2-1; D perhaps matches TRBD1 (5 bases). Per germline, CDR1 SGHRS and CDR2 YFSETQ. The CDR3 is 16 residues long. Trimming cost V 3 bases and J 2 bases, with 15 bases left between them. The CDR3 protein is CASSSGQEKTYNEQFF. CDR3 in DNA: TGCGCCAGCAGCTCAGGACAAGAAAAAACCTACAATGAGCAGTTCTTC.

Many counts were recorded for this clonotype. The CDR3 DNA sequence: TGTGCCACCAGCAGAGATCGAGGGAGTCTCCTTGTTGGTGAGCAGTACTTC. This translates into CATSRDRGSLLVGEQYF. V and J are TRBV15 and TRBJ2-7; D might be TRBD2 (5 bases). The CDR3 has 17 residues. The germline V gene has CDR1 LNHNV and CDR2 YYDKDF (reference sequence). The V end was cut by 0 bases, the J end by 7 bases, with 22 bases between.

Points on this clonotype: Likely a read error: the CDR3 ends without its conserved phenylalanine or tryptophan. V and J are TRBV4-1 and TRBJ1-1, with D uncertain. This CDR3 has 15 amino acids. Germline V lookup: CDR1 MGHRA, CDR2 YSYEKL. Deletions cut 2 bases from V and 0 bases from J, with 10 bases between. CDR3 sequence reads: CASSQSVPMNTEAFL. As DNA, the CDR3 is TGCGCCAGCAGCCAATCAGTCCCTATGAACACTGAAGCTTTCTTG.

A note on this clonotype: A clone one base away is much larger, so this may be a read error. The V call is TRBV20-1, the J call TRBJ2-1; D is perhaps TRBD1 (5 bases). Near its end, the DNA agrees better with TRBJ2-7, so the J call may be wrong. The V gene's germline CDR1 is DFQATT and CDR2 SNEGSKA (reference sequence). The CDR3 has 15 amino acids. CDR3 sequence (DNA): TGCAGTGCTAGAGATCAGGGTCGACCGTACAATGAGCAGTACTTC. It specifies CSARDQGRPYNEQYF.

The sample holds many counts of this clonotype. The CDR3 coding sequence is TGTGCCAGCAGTTCCCCCCGACAGCCAATGTACTTC. Its protein product is CASSSPRQPMYF. V usage is TRBV28 and J usage is TRBJ2-7; possibly TRBD1 for D (5 bases). Trimming cost V 4 bases and J 12 bases, with 16 bases left between them. The CDR3 is 12 amino acids. Germline values: CDR1 MDHEN, CDR2 SYDVKM.

This clonotype occurred many times. This chain joins TRBV7-2 and TRBJ2-2; D uncertain. The CDR3 consists of 12 residues. V was clipped by 5 bases and J by 6 bases, with 7 bases between them. Looked up from germline, CDR1 is SGHTA and CDR2 is FQGNSA. This chain's CDR3 is CASSQLAGELFF. The CDR3 nucleotides are TGTGCCAGCAGCCAGCTGGCCGGGGAGCTGTTTTTT.

This chain joins TRBV14 and TRBJ2-7, with a weak D call TRBD2 (6 bases). CDR3 length: 13 amino acids. V shed 4 bases and J shed 2 bases, with 9 bases lying between them. Germline loops: CDR1 SGHDN, CDR2 FVKESK. Here the CDR3 reads CASSRLGPYEQYF. The CDR3 coding sequence is TGTGCCAGCAGCCGACTAGGACCCTACGAGCAGTACTTC.